This T cell receptor beta chain derives from a study of T cells in Graves' hyperthyroidism and ophthalmopathy. This clonotype was observed at least ten times. Its antigen remains unidentified. Each person with ophthalmopathy scored at least 3 on the Clinical Activity Score, reached NOSPECS grade 4 or higher, and had been ill under 3 months. Diagnoses were established using clinical symptoms, serum thyroxine and TRAb, thyroid ultrasound and orbital computed tomography. Looked up from germline, CDR1 is SGHTA and CDR2 is FQGNSA. This CDR3 comprises 15 residues. The trim removed 0 bases at V and 4 bases at J, leaving 3 bases unmatched. Amplification of TCR beta CDR3 regions was performed using RNA transcripts as template. HTBI primers were used for first-round RT-PCR of the TCR CDR3. One entry per CDR3 protein, called by TCRdb with MiXCR from the multiplex PCR reads. The sample lists approximately 410,000 distinct CDR3 sequences; roughly 14% were seen once.

Findings and caveats of the study: In blood, most of the thyroid clonotypes expanded above 0.001 were also present. Model output signaled ophthalmopathy a median 6.5 months ahead of onset.

The V call is TRBV7-2, the J call TRBJ2-7, with 10 bases fitting TRBD2. The receptor's source is a man aged 18 to 29 with Graves' ophthalmopathy. Sequencing input: blood. CDR3 amino acids: CASSLASGGGYEQYF. The CDR3 nucleotides are TGTGCCAGCAGCTTAGCGAGCGGGGGGGGTTACGAGCAGTACTTC.